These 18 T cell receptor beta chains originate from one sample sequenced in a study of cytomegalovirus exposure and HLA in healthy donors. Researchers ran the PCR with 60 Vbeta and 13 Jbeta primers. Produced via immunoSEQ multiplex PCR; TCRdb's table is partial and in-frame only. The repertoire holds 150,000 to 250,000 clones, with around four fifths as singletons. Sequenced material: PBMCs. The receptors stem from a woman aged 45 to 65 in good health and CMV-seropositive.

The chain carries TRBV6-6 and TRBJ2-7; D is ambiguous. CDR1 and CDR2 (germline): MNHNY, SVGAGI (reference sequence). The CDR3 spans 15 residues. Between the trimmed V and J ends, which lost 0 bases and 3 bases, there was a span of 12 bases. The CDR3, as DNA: TGTGCCAGCAGTTACTCGAGGCCAGCGATCTACGAGCAGTACTTC. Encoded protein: CASSYSRPAIYEQYF.

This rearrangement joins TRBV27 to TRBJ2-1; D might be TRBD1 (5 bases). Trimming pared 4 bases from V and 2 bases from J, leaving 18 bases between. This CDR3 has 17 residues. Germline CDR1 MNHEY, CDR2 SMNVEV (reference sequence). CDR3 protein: CASSSSLGQGTYNEQFF. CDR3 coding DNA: TGTGCCAGCAGTTCAAGCCTTGGGCAGGGCACCTACAATGAGCAGTTCTTC.

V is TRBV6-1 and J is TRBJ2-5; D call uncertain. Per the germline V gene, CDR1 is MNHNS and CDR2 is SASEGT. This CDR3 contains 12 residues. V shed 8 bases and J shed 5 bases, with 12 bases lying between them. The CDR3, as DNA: TGTGCCAGCTCGGAGAGGCGGGAGACCCAGTACTTC. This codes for CASSERRETQYF.

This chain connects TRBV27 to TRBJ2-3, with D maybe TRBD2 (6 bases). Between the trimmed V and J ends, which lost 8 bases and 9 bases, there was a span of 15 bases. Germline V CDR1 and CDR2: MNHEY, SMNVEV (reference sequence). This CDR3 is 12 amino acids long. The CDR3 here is CASQTRGGTQYF. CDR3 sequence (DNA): TGTGCCAGCCAAACCCGGGGAGGAACGCAGTATTTT.

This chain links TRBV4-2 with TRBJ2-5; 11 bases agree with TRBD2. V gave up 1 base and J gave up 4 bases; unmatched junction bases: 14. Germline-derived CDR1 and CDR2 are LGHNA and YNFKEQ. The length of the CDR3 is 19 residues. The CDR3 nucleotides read TGTGCCAGCAGCCAAGGGGAGGGACTAGCGGTCCAAAAGGGAGAGACCCAGTACTTC. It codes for CASSQGEGLAVQKGETQYF.

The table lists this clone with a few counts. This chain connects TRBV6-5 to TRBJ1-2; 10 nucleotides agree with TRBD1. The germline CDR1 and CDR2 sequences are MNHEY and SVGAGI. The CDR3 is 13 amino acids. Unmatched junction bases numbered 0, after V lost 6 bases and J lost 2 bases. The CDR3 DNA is TGTGCCAGCAGGACAGGGGGCAACTATGGCTACACCTTC. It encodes CASRTGGNYGYTF.

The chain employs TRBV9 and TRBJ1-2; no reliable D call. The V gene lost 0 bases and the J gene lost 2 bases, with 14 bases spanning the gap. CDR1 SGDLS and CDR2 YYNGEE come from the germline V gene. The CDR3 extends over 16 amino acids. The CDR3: CASSVGAHHNNYGYTF. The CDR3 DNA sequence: TGTGCCAGCAGCGTAGGGGCCCATCACAACAACTATGGCTACACCTTC.

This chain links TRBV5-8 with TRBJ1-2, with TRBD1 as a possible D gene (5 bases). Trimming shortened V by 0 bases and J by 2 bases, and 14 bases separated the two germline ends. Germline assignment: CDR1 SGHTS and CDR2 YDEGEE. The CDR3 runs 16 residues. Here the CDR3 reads CASSLGIQGGNYGYTF. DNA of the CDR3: TGTGCCAGCAGCTTGGGTATTCAGGGTGGAAACTATGGCTACACCTTC.

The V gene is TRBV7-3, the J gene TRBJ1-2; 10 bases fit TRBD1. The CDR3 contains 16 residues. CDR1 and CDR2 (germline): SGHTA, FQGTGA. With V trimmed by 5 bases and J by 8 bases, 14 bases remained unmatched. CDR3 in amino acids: CASSPGFRDRGMGYTF. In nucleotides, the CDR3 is TGTGCCAGCAGCCCAGGATTCCGGGACAGGGGTATGGGCTACACCTTC.

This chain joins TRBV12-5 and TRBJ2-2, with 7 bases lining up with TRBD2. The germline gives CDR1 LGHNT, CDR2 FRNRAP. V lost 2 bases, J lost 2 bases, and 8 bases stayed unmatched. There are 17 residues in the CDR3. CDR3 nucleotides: TGTGCTAGTGGTTTGCCCCGGGGAGGGACTAACACCGGGGAGCTGTTTTTT. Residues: CASGLPRGGTNTGELFF.

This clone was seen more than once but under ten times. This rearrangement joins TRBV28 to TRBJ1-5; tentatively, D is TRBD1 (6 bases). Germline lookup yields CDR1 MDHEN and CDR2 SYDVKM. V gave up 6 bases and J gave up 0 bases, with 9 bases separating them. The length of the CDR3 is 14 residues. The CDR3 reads CASRHRVSNQPQHF. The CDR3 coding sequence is TGTGCCAGCAGACACAGGGTTAGCAATCAGCCCCAGCATTTT.

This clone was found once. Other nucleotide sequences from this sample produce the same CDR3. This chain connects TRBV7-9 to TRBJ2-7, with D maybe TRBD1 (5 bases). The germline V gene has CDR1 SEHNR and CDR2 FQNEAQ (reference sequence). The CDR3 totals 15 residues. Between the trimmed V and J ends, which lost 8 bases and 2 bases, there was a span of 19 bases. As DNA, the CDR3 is TGTGCCAGCTTGGAGTGGGGCGGTCCAACCTACGAGCAGTACTTC. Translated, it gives CASLEWGGPTYEQYF.

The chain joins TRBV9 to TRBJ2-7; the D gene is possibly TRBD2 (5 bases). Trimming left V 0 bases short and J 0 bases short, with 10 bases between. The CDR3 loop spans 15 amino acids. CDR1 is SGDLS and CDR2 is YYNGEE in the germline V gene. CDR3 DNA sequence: TGTGCCAGCAGCGTAGAGGTGGGGAGCTCCTACGAGCAGTACTTC. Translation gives CASSVEVGSSYEQYF.

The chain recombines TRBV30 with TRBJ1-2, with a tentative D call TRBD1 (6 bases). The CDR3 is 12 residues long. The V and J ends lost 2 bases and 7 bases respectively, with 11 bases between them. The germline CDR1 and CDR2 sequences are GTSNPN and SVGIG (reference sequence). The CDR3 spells CAWSTGTSGYTF. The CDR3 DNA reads TGTGCCTGGAGTACAGGGACGAGTGGCTACACCTTC.

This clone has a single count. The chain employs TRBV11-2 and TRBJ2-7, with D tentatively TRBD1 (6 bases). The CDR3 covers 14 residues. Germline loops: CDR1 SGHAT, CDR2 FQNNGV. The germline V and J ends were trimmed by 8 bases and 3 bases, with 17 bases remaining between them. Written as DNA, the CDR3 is TGTGCCAGCGGACCGGGACGAGGGGGCTACGAGCAGTACTTC. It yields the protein CASGPGRGGYEQYF.

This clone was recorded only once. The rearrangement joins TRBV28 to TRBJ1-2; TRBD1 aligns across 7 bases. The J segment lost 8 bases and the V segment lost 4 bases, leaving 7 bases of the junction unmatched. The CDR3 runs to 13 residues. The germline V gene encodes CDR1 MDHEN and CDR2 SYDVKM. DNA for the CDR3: TGTGCCAGCAGTTGGGGACAGTACGGAGGCTACACCTTC. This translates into CASSWGQYGGYTF.

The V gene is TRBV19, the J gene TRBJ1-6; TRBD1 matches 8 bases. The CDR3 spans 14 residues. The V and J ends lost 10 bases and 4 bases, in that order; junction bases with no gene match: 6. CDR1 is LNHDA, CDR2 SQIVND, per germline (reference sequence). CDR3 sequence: CATSTGEYNSPLHF. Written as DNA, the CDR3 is TGTGCCACTTCGACAGGGGAGTATAATTCACCCCTCCACTTT.

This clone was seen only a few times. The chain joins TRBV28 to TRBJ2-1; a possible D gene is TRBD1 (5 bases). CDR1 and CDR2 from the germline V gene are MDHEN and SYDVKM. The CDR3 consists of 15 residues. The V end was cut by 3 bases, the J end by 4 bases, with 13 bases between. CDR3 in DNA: TGTGCCAGCAGTTTTTTCGACAGAACGTACAATGAGCAGTTCTTC. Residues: CASSFFDRTYNEQFF.